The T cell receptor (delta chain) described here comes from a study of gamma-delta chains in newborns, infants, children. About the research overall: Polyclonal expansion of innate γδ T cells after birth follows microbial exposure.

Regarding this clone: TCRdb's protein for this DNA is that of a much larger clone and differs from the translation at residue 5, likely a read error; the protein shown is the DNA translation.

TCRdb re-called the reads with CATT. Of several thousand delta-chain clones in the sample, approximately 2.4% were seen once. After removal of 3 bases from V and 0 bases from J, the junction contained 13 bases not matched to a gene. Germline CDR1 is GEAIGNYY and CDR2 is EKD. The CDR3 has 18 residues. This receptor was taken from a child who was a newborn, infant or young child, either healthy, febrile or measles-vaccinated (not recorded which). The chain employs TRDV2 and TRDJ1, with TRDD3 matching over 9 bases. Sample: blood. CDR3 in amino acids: CACDALLGDPRYTDKLIF. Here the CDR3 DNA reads TGTGCCTGTGACGCCCTACTGGGGGACCCGCGGTACACCGATAAACTCATCTTT.